Each of the 3 T cell receptor beta chains below was sequenced from the same sample in a study of T-cell memory formation after mild COVID-19 (dated by TCRdb to the early 2020s). The protocol used for the library was 5' RACE. TCRdb shows the sequencer as Illumina NovaSeq 6000. The raw public data were reprocessed by TCRdb itself: fastp quality trimming at Q25, MiXCR clonotype calling, in-frame beta chains only. CDR3 protein duplicates are merged, each entry listing the most common genes and DNA. The sample data list some 350,000 distinct CDR3 sequences, and roughly 15% of these were observed just once. Jointly, the top ten make up 20% to 25% of the sample. What was sequenced was PBMCs or a T cell subset sorted from them (not recorded which). The receptors shown here come from a man in his late teens or twenties who had mild COVID-19 (a few samples of this study predate the infection). The sample titles of this study are shuffled in the database, so cell type and time point are left out; the donor was told from shared clones.

This clonotype has a count of ten or more. The J gene is TRBJ1-2, the V gene TRBV4-2; D not certain. The length of the CDR3 is 15 residues. Trimming removed 0 bases from V and 0 bases from J, with 8 bases in between. The V gene's germline CDR1 is LGHNA and CDR2 YNFKEQ. CDR3 sequence reads: CASSQEDGTNYGYTF. CDR3 coding DNA: TGTGCCAGCAGCCAAGAGGACGGAACTAACTATGGCTACACCTTC.

This rearrangement joins TRBV25-1 to TRBJ2-7; D gene uncertain. The CDR3 runs to 11 residues. Trimming left V 5 bases short and J 4 bases short, with 6 bases between. The V gene's germline CDR1 is MGHDK and CDR2 SYGVNS. For the CDR3, the DNA is TGTGCCAGCAGTACTGTATACGAGCAGTACTTC. This gives the protein CASSTVYEQYF.

The rearrangement joins TRBV7-2 to TRBJ2-3; 10 bases map to TRBD2. Trimming removed 5 bases from V and 1 base from J; junction bases left unmatched: 6. Germline CDR1 SGHTA, CDR2 FQGNSA. The CDR3 extends over 16 amino acids. Here the CDR3 DNA reads TGTGCCAGCAGCCTCCCCGGGACTAGCGGCACAGATACGCAGTATTTT. This translates into CASSLPGTSGTDTQYF.